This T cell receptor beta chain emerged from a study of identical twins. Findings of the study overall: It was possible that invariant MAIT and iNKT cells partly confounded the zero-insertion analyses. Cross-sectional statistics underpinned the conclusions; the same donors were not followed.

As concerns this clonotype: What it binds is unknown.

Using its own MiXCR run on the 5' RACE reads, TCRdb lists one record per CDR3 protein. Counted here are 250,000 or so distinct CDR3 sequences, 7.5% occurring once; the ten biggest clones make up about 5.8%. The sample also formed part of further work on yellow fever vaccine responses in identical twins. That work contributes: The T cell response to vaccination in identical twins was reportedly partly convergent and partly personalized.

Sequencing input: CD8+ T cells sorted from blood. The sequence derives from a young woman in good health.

The CDR3 region is CATSDLASAREGTDTQYF. DNA of the CDR3: TGTGCCACCAGTGATTTGGCCTCGGCGCGGGAGGGCACAGATACGCAGTATTTT. The chain employs TRBV24-1 and TRBJ2-3, with TRBD2 matching over 8 bases. Germline V gene lookup returns CDR1 KGHDR and CDR2 SFDVKD. The length of the CDR3 is 18 residues. With V trimmed by 0 bases and J by 1 base, 8 bases remained unmatched.